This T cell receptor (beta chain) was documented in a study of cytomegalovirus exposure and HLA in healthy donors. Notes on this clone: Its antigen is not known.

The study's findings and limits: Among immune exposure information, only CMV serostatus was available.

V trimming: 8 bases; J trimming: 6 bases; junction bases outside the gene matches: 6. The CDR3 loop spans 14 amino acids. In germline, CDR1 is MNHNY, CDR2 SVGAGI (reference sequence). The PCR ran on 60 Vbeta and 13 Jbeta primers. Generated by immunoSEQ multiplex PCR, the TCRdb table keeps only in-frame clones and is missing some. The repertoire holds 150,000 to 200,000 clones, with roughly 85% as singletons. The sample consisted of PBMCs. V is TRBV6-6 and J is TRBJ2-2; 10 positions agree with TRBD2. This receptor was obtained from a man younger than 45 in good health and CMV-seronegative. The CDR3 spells CASRAGGQAGELFF. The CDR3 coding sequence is TGTGCCAGCCGAGCGGGGGGGCAGGCCGGGGAGCTGTTTTTT.